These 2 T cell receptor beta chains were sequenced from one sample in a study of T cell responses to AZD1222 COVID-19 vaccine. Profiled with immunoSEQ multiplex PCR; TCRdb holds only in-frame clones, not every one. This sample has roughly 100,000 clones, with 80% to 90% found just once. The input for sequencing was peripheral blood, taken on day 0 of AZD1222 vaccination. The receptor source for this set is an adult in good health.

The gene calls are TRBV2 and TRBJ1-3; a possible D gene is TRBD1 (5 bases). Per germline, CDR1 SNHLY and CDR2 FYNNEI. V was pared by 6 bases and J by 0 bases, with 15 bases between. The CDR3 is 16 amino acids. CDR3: CASSREWGGSGNTIYF. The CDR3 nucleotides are TGTGCCAGCAGCAGGGAATGGGGAGGCTCTGGAAACACCATATATTTT.

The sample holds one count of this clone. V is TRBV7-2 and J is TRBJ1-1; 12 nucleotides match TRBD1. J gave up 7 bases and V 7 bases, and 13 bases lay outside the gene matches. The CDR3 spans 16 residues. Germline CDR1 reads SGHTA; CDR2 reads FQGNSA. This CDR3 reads CASNQGTGGGEGEAFF. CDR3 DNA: TGTGCCAGCAACCAGGGGACAGGGGGCGGCGAAGGTGAAGCTTTCTTT.